These 21 T cell receptor beta chains were sequenced from one sample in a study of CD8+ T cells in alopecia areata. Treatment meaning: oral pan-JAK inhibitor, 5-10 mg twice daily. After isolation, RNA underwent reverse transcription to generate cDNA as the sequencing template. Data came from immunoSEQ multiplex PCR; TCRdb stores just in-frame clones and leaves some out. Of fewer than 250,000 clones listed, 40% to 45% were seen once; the top ten hold roughly 2.6%. Sequenced here: CD4+ T cells sorted from blood, sampled at roughly week 36, from a patient treated with tofacitinib. These receptors were collected from a human donor with alopecia areata.

This chain joins TRBV30 and TRBJ1-6, with no clear D. The germline V gene has CDR1 GTSNPN and CDR2 SVGIG (reference sequence). The CDR3 spans 14 residues. The V and J ends lost 4 bases and 5 bases respectively, with 12 bases between them. The CDR3 DNA follows: TGTGCCTGGACAGGCGCGAGGGATAATTCACCCCTCCACTTT. Translated: CAWTGARDNSPLHF.

This clone was recorded a few times. V and J are TRBV4-1 and TRBJ2-1, with TRBD2 identical over 11 bases. V lost 4 bases, J lost 3 bases, and 5 bases stayed unmatched. The CDR3 loop spans 16 amino acids. The germline V gene has CDR1 MGHRA and CDR2 YSYEKL. Here the CDR3 DNA reads TGCGCCAGCAGCCGCGCGGGACTAGCGGTCTACAATGAGCAGTTCTTC. Its translation: CASSRAGLAVYNEQFF.

The chain is built from TRBV29-1 and TRBJ1-1, with 7 nucleotides matching TRBD1. The V and J ends lost 4 bases and 0 bases, in that order; junction bases with no gene match: 11. The germline V gene encodes CDR1 SQVTM and CDR2 ANQGSEA. The CDR3 sequence is 16 residues long. The DNA of the CDR3 is TGCAGCGTTGCTCCCCGGGCAGGGGGGATGAACACTGAAGCTTTCTTT. Amino acids: CSVAPRAGGMNTEAFF.

This clone has only one observation. This rearrangement joins TRBV7-8 to TRBJ1-2; no definite D call. V was shortened by 5 bases and J by 1 base, with 5 bases between the two germline ends. CDR1 is SGHVS and CDR2 is FQNEAQ in the germline V gene. CDR3 length: 12 amino acids. The CDR3 DNA reads as TGTGCCAGCAGCCCGTTTAACTATGGCTACACCTTC. Protein product: CASSPFNYGYTF. The variable domain in full, with the rest retrieved from reference TRBV7-8 and TRBJ1-2, is GAGVSQSPRYKVAKRGQDVALRCDPISGHVSLFWYQQALGQGPEFLTYFQNEAQLDKSGLPSDRFFAERPEGSVSTLKIQRTQQEDSAVYLCASSPFNYGYTFGSGTRLTVV.

The rearrangement joins TRBV29-1 to TRBJ2-7; 7 nucleotides line up with TRBD2. There are 15 residues in the CDR3. The J segment lost 0 bases and the V segment lost 6 bases, leaving 11 bases of the junction unmatched. The germline V gene has CDR1 SQVTM and CDR2 ANQGSEA. The CDR3 DNA follows: TGCAGCGTCGGCTCAACTAGCGCTCTCTCCTACGAGCAGTACTTC. Encoded protein: CSVGSTSALSYEQYF.

This clone has only a few counts. The rearrangement links TRBV7-9 to TRBJ2-5, with D perhaps assigned TRBD1 or TRBD2 (5 bases each). V was pared by 5 bases and J by 2 bases, with 15 bases between. The CDR3 consists of 15 residues. Germline CDR1 SEHNR, CDR2 FQNEAQ (reference sequence). CDR3 residues: CASSLGDVKQETQYF. As DNA, the CDR3 is TGTGCCAGCAGCCTGGGGGACGTAAAACAAGAGACCCAGTACTTC. Full variable domain (missing parts from reference TRBV7-9 and TRBJ2-5): DTGVSQNPRHKITKRGQNVTFRCDPISEHNRLYWYRQTLGQGPEFLTYFQNEAQLEKSRLLSDRFSAERPKGSFSTLEIQRTEQGDSAMYLCASSLGDVKQETQYFGPGTRLLVL.

This clone was observed a few times. This chain uses TRBV5-8 with TRBJ2-3; D not certain. Looked up from germline, CDR1 is SGHTS and CDR2 is YDEGEE. CDR3 length equals 15 residues. V shed 4 bases and J shed 6 bases, with 18 bases lying between them. The CDR3 region is CASSLRTGSSDTQYF. The DNA for the CDR3 is TGTGCCAGCAGCCTACGGACGGGCTCTTCGGATACGCAGTATTTT.

As regards this clone: This CDR3 is also generated by other DNA sequences in the sample. V is TRBV2 and J is TRBJ2-3; D assignment may be TRBD1 or TRBD2 (5 bases each). V lost 1 base and J lost 3, with 5 bases in between. The V gene's germline CDR1 is SNHLY and CDR2 FYNNEI. The CDR3 is made up of 13 amino acids. CDR3 residues: CASSEGGTDTQYF. The CDR3 DNA sequence: TGTGCCAGCAGTGAAGGGGGGACAGATACGCAGTATTTT. The whole variable domain, filled in from reference TRBV2 and TRBJ2-3, reads EPEVTQTPSHQVTQMGQEVILRCVPISNHLYFYWYRQILGQKVEFLVSFYNNEISEKSEIFDDQFSVERPDGSNFTLKIRSTKLEDSAMYFCASSEGGTDTQYFGPGTRLTVL.

The V and J genes are TRBV29-1 and TRBJ2-7, with 12 bases matching TRBD2. Germline CDR1 and CDR2: SQVTM and ANQGSEA. This CDR3 has 17 residues. Trimming at V came to 4 bases and at J to 1 base, leaving 11 bases not matched to a gene. The CDR3 region has the DNA TGCAGCGTTGCGTTGACCGGGACTAGCGGGTTATCCTACGAGCAGTACTTC. Residues: CSVALTGTSGLSYEQYF.

The V call is TRBV9, the J call TRBJ2-3; D gene uncertain. CDR3 size: 15 residues. The V gene's germline CDR1 is SGDLS and CDR2 YYNGEE. Deletions cut 4 bases from V and 6 bases from J, with 18 bases between. The CDR3 DNA sequence: TGTGCCAGCAGCAAAGAAGGTATCTACGCGGATACGCAGTATTTT. Protein sequence: CASSKEGIYADTQYF.

This clone was picked up a small number of times. The V and J genes are TRBV29-1 and TRBJ1-1; TRBD1 might be the D (6 bases). Germline-derived CDR1 and CDR2 are SQVTM and ANQGSEA. Trimming cost V 3 bases and J 11 bases, with 28 bases left between them. CDR3 size: 16 residues. The CDR3 nucleotides read TGCAGCGTTGAGGGGGCCCTCGCCGACCGGGCAGGGAGCGCTTTCTTT. Translating gives CSVEGALADRAGSAFF.

This clone was seen a few times. The chain couples TRBV15 to TRBJ2-7, with 10 nucleotides matching TRBD2. The CDR3 totals 17 residues. V shed 1 base, J shed 2 bases, and the junction held 8 bases outside the gene matches. Germline-derived CDR1 and CDR2 are LNHNV and YYDKDF (reference sequence). The CDR3 is CATSRAPGSGRAYEQYF. The CDR3 nucleotides are TGTGCCACCAGCAGAGCCCCCGGGAGCGGGAGGGCCTACGAGCAGTACTTC.

The chain employs TRBV2 and TRBJ2-5; no definite D call. The germline gives CDR1 SNHLY, CDR2 FYNNEI. The CDR3 sequence is 11 residues long. Deletions cut 7 bases from V and 6 bases from J, with 9 bases between. CDR3 region: CASNFGKTQYF. The CDR3 DNA sequence: TGTGCCAGCAATTTCGGAAAGACCCAGTACTTC.

The chain joins TRBV5-1 to TRBJ2-6; D possibly corresponds to TRBD1 (5 bases). The germline CDR1 and CDR2 sequences are SGHRS and YFSETQ. The V and J ends lost 3 bases and 2 bases respectively, with 12 bases between them. CDR3 length: 16 amino acids. The CDR3 nucleotides read TGCGCCAGCAGCTGGGCAGGGTCCCCTGGGGCCAACGTCCTGACTTTC. This translates into CASSWAGSPGANVLTF.

This clone has just a few counts. The chain uses TRBV11-2 and TRBJ1-4; D is uncertain. This CDR3 has 15 amino acids. Trimming left V 1 base short and J 0 bases short, with 6 bases between. Germline loops: CDR1 SGHAT, CDR2 FQNNGV. The CDR3 DNA is TGTGCCAGCAGCTTAGGGGCAGCAACTAATGAAAAACTGTTTTTT. Translation gives CASSLGAATNEKLFF.

The chain uses TRBV19 and TRBJ1-5; TRBD1 might be the D (6 bases). Trimming took 5 bases from V and 6 from J, leaving 11 bases between them. This CDR3 has 13 residues. CDR1 is LNHDA, CDR2 SQIVND, per germline (reference sequence). CDR3 sequence (DNA): TGTGCCAGTAGTTACAGGGTTGCTCAGCCCCAGCATTTT. This gives the protein CASSYRVAQPQHF.

The chain links TRBV5-1 to TRBJ2-3; 9 bases are a match to TRBD1. The germline V gene has CDR1 SGHRS and CDR2 YFSETQ. V lost 2 bases, J lost 4 bases, and 5 bases stayed unmatched. The CDR3 contains 15 residues. CDR3 sequence (DNA): TGCGCCAGCAGCTTCAGACAGGGGGAAGCAGATACGCAGTATTTT. This encodes CASSFRQGEADTQYF.

A few counts support this clone. The chain carries TRBV6-5 and TRBJ2-6; possible D gene TRBD1, 6 bases. The germline V gene has CDR1 MNHEY and CDR2 SVGAGI. Trimming removed 5 bases at V and 4 bases at J, with 12 bases between. The CDR3 is 15 residues long. The CDR3 region is CASSNRVAGANVLTF. CDR3 in DNA: TGTGCCAGCAGTAACAGGGTCGCAGGGGCCAACGTCCTGACTTTC.

The rearrangement joins TRBV29-1 to TRBJ2-3; TRBD2 aligns across 10 bases. Trimming removed 5 bases from V and 6 bases from J; junction bases left unmatched: 8. CDR3 length: 14 residues. Germline V gene lookup returns CDR1 SQVTM and CDR2 ANQGSEA. The chain's CDR3 is CSVSAGGLGDTQYF. Here the CDR3 DNA reads TGCAGCGTTTCAGCGGGAGGGCTCGGCGATACGCAGTATTTT.

This chain links TRBV29-1 with TRBJ2-3; 8 bases map to TRBD1. Trimming cost V 3 bases and J 1 base; bases outside gene matches: 3. CDR3 size: 14 residues. Germline CDR1 is SQVTM and CDR2 is ANQGSEA. This CDR3 is CSVDSQGGTDTQYF. The CDR3 nucleotides read TGCAGCGTTGACTCACAGGGGGGCACAGATACGCAGTATTTT.

This clone was counted only a few times. The chain recombines TRBV5-5 with TRBJ2-5; 10 bases agree with TRBD1. This CDR3 is built from 15 residues. Germline CDR1 reads SGHKS; CDR2 reads YYEKEE (reference sequence). V lost 3 bases and J lost 2; bases outside the gene matches: 4. The CDR3 spells CASSSRTGGQETQYF. The CDR3 bases are TGTGCCAGCAGCTCCCGGACAGGGGGACAAGAGACCCAGTACTTC.